One sample yielded the 25 T cell receptor beta chains listed below, sequenced in a study of shared clonotypes between healthy human individuals (TCRdb year 2020). The library was obtained by the immunoSEQ multiplex PCR assay. Not all clones reach the TCRdb copy of this immuneACCESS table, which keeps in-frame sequences only. Checked studies attribute under half of the gap to unresolved V genes and leave the rest unexplained. The table for this sample lists 470,000 or so clones; roughly 80% of them were counted only once. About 12% of the sample rests with the top ten. Input material: PBMCs. These receptors were obtained from a woman aged 40-49 years in good health. Some clones in this sample may be carry-over from other donors' samples.

The V and J genes are TRBV5-1 and TRBJ2-7; D uncertain. Germline V gives CDR1 SGHRS, CDR2 YFSETQ. Trimming left V 1 base short and J 2 bases short, with 13 bases between. The CDR3 length is 15 residues. The CDR3 sequence is CASSLFSGGPYEQYF. For the CDR3, the DNA is TGCGCCAGCAGCTTGTTCAGTGGCGGACCCTACGAGCAGTACTTC. Supplemented by reference TRBV5-1 and TRBJ2-7, the full variable domain reads KAGVTQTPRYLIKTRGQQVTLSCSPISGHRSVSWYQQTPGQGLQFLFEYFSETQRNKGNFPGRFSGRQFSNSRSEMNVSTLELGDSALYLCASSLFSGGPYEQYFGPGTRLTVT.

The genes are TRBV6-6 and TRBJ2-3; possibly TRBD2 for D (6 bases). The germline CDR1 and CDR2 sequences are MNHNY and SVGAGI (reference sequence). The CDR3 sequence is 15 residues long. Trimming removed 6 bases at V and 1 base at J, with 14 bases between. CDR3 amino acids: CASSPAWEGTDTQYF. The CDR3 bases are TGTGCCAGCAGCCCCGCGTGGGAGGGCACAGATACGCAGTATTTT.

This clone was seen a single time. V gene TRBV7-3 combines with J gene TRBJ2-7; no definite D call. This CDR3 comprises 12 residues. Trimming took 4 bases from V and 12 from J, leaving 16 bases between them. Germline assignment: CDR1 SGHTA and CDR2 FQGTGA. CDR3 nucleotides: TGTGCCAGCAGCTCGCCGGGCTCACCGAGGTACTTC. Encoded protein: CASSSPGSPRYF. The entire variable domain, with the rest obtained from reference TRBV7-3 and TRBJ2-7, is as follows: GAGVSQTPSNKVTEKGKYVELRCDPISGHTALYWYRQSLGQGPEFLIYFQGTGAADDSGLPNDRFFAVRPEGSVSTLKIQRTERGDSAVYLCASSSPGSPRYFGPGTRLTVT.

The table lists this clone with a count of one. The CDR3 DNA reads as TGCGCCAGCAGCCAACTAGCGGGGAAGGACTACGAGCAGTACTTC. Its translation is CASSQLAGKDYEQYF. The chain employs TRBV4-3 and TRBJ2-7, with 9 bases aligning to TRBD2. Per germline, CDR1 LGHNA and CDR2 YSLEER. This CDR3 has 15 amino acids. With V trimmed by 2 bases and J by 3 bases, 5 bases remained unmatched.

V is TRBV5-6 and J is TRBJ2-1, with D perhaps matching TRBD1 or TRBD2 (5 bases each). The CDR3 is 15 residues long. Germline CDR1 and CDR2: SGHDT and YYEEEE. Trimming removed 0 bases from V and 4 bases from J, with 11 bases in between. The CDR3 sequence is CASSLVRDGYNEQFF. CDR3 DNA sequence: TGTGCCAGCAGCTTGGTCCGGGACGGGTACAATGAGCAGTTCTTC. The full variable domain, completed using reference TRBV5-6 and TRBJ2-1, is DAGVTQSPTHLIKTRGQQVTLRCSPKSGHDTVSWYQQALGQGPQFIFQYYEEEERQRGNFPDRFSGHQFPNYSSELNVNALLLGDSALYLCASSLVRDGYNEQFFGPGTRLTVL.

The genes are TRBV7-9 and TRBJ2-4; D perhaps matches TRBD2 (5 bases). This CDR3 comprises 17 residues. The germline V gene encodes CDR1 SEHNR and CDR2 FQNEAQ (reference sequence). V lost 5 bases and J lost 1, with 18 bases in between. The CDR3 nucleotides read TGTGCCAGCAGCCCCTTCTACGGGGTCGCGGCCAAAAACATTCAGTACTTC. This translates into CASSPFYGVAAKNIQYF. The full variable domain, rest sourced from reference TRBV7-9 and TRBJ2-4, is DTGVSQNPRHKITKRGQNVTFRCDPISEHNRLYWYRQTLGQGPEFLTYFQNEAQLEKSRLLSDRFSAERPKGSFSTLEIQRTEQGDSAMYLCASSPFYGVAAKNIQYFGAGTRLSVL.

The rearrangement uses TRBV5-6 and TRBJ2-5, with D perhaps TRBD2 (7 bases). The V and J ends lost 1 base and 4 bases respectively, with 14 bases between them. Germline loops: CDR1 SGHDT, CDR2 YYEEEE. CDR3 length equals 15 residues. CDR3 loop: CASSLLGGGRETQYF. CDR3 nucleotides: TGTGCCAGCAGCTTGTTAGGGGGGGGTCGAGAGACCCAGTACTTC. Complete variable domain (other parts from reference TRBV5-6 and TRBJ2-5): DAGVTQSPTHLIKTRGQQVTLRCSPKSGHDTVSWYQQALGQGPQFIFQYYEEEERQRGNFPDRFSGHQFPNYSSELNVNALLLGDSALYLCASSLLGGGRETQYFGPGTRLLVL.

The gene calls are TRBV19 and TRBJ2-3; the D is unclear. V lost 8 bases, J lost 5 bases, and 8 bases lay in between. CDR3 size: 11 residues. CDR1 is LNHDA, CDR2 SQIVND, per germline (reference sequence). The CDR3 DNA reads TGTGCCAGTGTAGTCGGAGATACGCAGTATTTT. Amino acids: CASVVGDTQYF.

This chain joins TRBV27 and TRBJ2-5; 11 nucleotides match TRBD2. The DNA end is more similar to TRBJ2-7, so the J call may be wrong. CDR3 length equals 14 residues. The germline V gene encodes CDR1 MNHEY and CDR2 SMNVEV (reference sequence). DNA of the CDR3: TGTGCCAGCAGACCTAGCGGGGGGACCTACGAGCAGTACTTC. Its translation: CASRPSGGTYEQYF.

The V gene is TRBV30, the J gene TRBJ1-3, with D perhaps matching TRBD1 (5 bases). Germline V gene data show CDR1 as GTSNPN and CDR2 as SVGIG (reference sequence). V was shortened by 1 base and J by 5 bases, with 18 bases between the two germline ends. The CDR3 runs to 16 residues. The CDR3: CAWSGRGPPRRNTIYF. The CDR3 DNA is TGTGCCTGGAGTGGCCGGGGACCGCCTAGGAGAAACACCATATATTTT.

The chain links TRBV29-1 to TRBJ2-3; TRBD2 might be the D (6 bases). The CDR3 sequence is 16 residues long. The germline gives CDR1 SQVTM, CDR2 ANQGSEA. Trimming left V 0 bases short and J 3 bases short, with 16 bases between. The CDR3 reads CSVEDPGGRVTDTQYF. As DNA, the CDR3 is TGCAGCGTTGAAGATCCCGGAGGGCGGGTGACAGATACGCAGTATTTT.

This chain uses TRBV13 with TRBJ1-6, with D perhaps TRBD1 (5 bases). V lost 4 bases, J lost 0 bases, and 16 bases lay in between. The CDR3 is made up of 18 amino acids. From germline, CDR1 is PRHDT and CDR2 FYEKMQ (reference sequence). The CDR3 region is CASSYSGPVASYNSPLHF. CDR3 DNA sequence: TGTGCCAGCAGCTACTCGGGACCGGTGGCCTCCTATAATTCACCCCTCCACTTT.

This chain links TRBV5-1 with TRBJ2-1; 8 positions agree with TRBD2. CDR1 and CDR2 (germline): SGHRS, YFSETQ. V was clipped by 6 bases and J by 5 bases; unmatched bases: 10. The CDR3 consists of 15 residues. The DNA of the CDR3 is TGCGCCAGCACCCTAACTAGCGGTCTCCACAATGAGCAGTTCTTC. Translated, it gives CASTLTSGLHNEQFF.

The rearrangement links TRBV7-2 to TRBJ2-1, with D unresolved. The CDR3 length is 15 residues. Germline V gene sequence: CDR1 SGHTA, CDR2 FQGNSA. The germline V and J ends were trimmed by 4 bases and 1 base, with 11 bases remaining between them. The CDR3 here is CASSSGLPSYNEQFF. CDR3 DNA: TGTGCCAGCAGCTCCGGGCTCCCGTCCTACAATGAGCAGTTCTTC.

The chain carries TRBV2 and TRBJ1-4, with D perhaps matching TRBD1 (6 bases). CDR1 is SNHLY, CDR2 FYNNEI, per germline. Deletions cut 4 bases from V and 8 bases from J, with 17 bases between. The CDR3 has 15 amino acids. This CDR3 reads CASSVIRGVREKLFF. CDR3 nucleotides: TGTGCCAGCAGTGTGATCAGGGGCGTGAGGGAAAAACTGTTTTTT.

This clone has just a few counts. This sequence joins TRBV2 and TRBJ1-4; no firm D call. Deletions cut 4 bases from V and 0 bases from J, with 6 bases between. Germline CDR1 is SNHLY and CDR2 is FYNNEI. The CDR3 spans 14 residues. The CDR3 is CASSGVTTNEKLFF. Written as DNA, the CDR3 is TGTGCCAGCAGTGGGGTAACAACTAATGAAAAACTGTTTTTT. Full variable domain (rest looked up from reference TRBV2 and TRBJ1-4): EPEVTQTPSHQVTQMGQEVILRCVPISNHLYFYWYRQILGQKVEFLVSFYNNEISEKSEIFDDQFSVERPDGSNFTLKIRSTKLEDSAMYFCASSGVTTNEKLFFGSGTQLSVL.

This chain links TRBV7-9 with TRBJ2-2, with TRBD1 matching 8 bases. V shed 1 base and J 5 bases; nucleotides not matched to a gene: 6. Per germline, CDR1 SEHNR and CDR2 FQNEAQ (reference sequence). The CDR3 totals 16 residues. CDR3: CASSLGQGIYTGELFF. The CDR3 DNA is TGTGCCAGCAGCTTAGGACAGGGGATTTATACCGGGGAGCTGTTTTTT.

The V call is TRBV2, the J call TRBJ1-1; D perhaps matches TRBD1 (5 bases). This CDR3 is 13 amino acids long. Deletions cut 6 bases from V and 3 bases from J, with 11 bases between. Germline CDR1 SNHLY, CDR2 FYNNEI. The CDR3 nucleotides are TGTGCCAGCAGAGCAGACAGTGACACTGAAGCTTTCTTT. Translating gives CASRADSDTEAFF.

This clone was seen a single time. J is TRBJ2-5 and V is TRBV28, with TRBD2 matching over 11 bases. V trimming: 8 bases; J trimming: 1 base; junction bases outside the gene matches: 6. The CDR3 runs to 15 residues. Germline V gene sequence: CDR1 MDHEN, CDR2 SYDVKM. CDR3 nucleotides: TGTGCCAGCCGGACTAGCGGGTTTCTCCAAGAGACCCAGTACTTC. Translating it yields CASRTSGFLQETQYF.

The V gene is TRBV4-2, the J gene TRBJ2-7, with 7 bases lining up with TRBD1. The CDR3 covers 15 residues. The ends lost 4 bases at V and 0 bases at J; junction bases unmatched: 6. Germline V gene lookup returns CDR1 LGHNA and CDR2 YNFKEQ. CDR3 protein: CASSLERQGSYEQYF. CDR3 DNA: TGTGCCAGCAGCCTAGAGAGACAGGGCTCCTACGAGCAGTACTTC.

The chain joins TRBV30 to TRBJ2-1; TRBD1 matches at 9 bases. The CDR3 sequence is 14 residues long. Trimming removed 1 base from V and 8 bases from J; junction bases left unmatched: 6. Germline V gene lookup returns CDR1 GTSNPN and CDR2 SVGIG (reference sequence). The CDR3 DNA sequence: TGTGCCTGGAGTGCCGGGACAGGGTGGCATGAGCAGTTCTTC. Protein product: CAWSAGTGWHEQFF.

The chain joins TRBV5-1 to TRBJ2-3, with unresolved D. The length of the CDR3 is 13 residues. Germline-derived CDR1 and CDR2 are SGHRS and YFSETQ. V lost 0 bases, J lost 6 bases, and 8 bases lay in between. The CDR3 spells CASSLDLRDTQYF. The DNA for the CDR3 is TGCGCCAGCAGCTTGGACCTTCGGGATACGCAGTATTTT.

This chain uses TRBV5-1 with TRBJ2-3, with 8 positions matching TRBD2. The V and J ends lost 0 bases and 4 bases, in that order; junction bases with no gene match: 7. The CDR3 sequence is 16 residues long. Germline CDR1 is SGHRS and CDR2 is YFSETQ. The CDR3 nucleotides are TGCGCCAGCAGCTTGGCCGCGAGCGGGAGAGCAGATACGCAGTATTTT. Translation gives CASSLAASGRADTQYF.

This clone was picked up a small number of times. The rearrangement uses TRBV10-3 and TRBJ1-1; 8 bases are a match to TRBD1. Looked up from germline, CDR1 is ENHRY and CDR2 is SYGVKD. The V gene end was trimmed by 6 bases and the J gene end by 0 bases; junction bases not matched to a gene: 3. CDR3 size: 14 residues. CDR3: CAISDRGLNTEAFF. CDR3 nucleotides: TGTGCCATCAGCGACAGGGGACTGAACACTGAAGCTTTCTTT.

This clone has just a few counts. This CDR3 is CASSRDQNTGELFF. The CDR3 coding sequence is TGCGCCAGCAGCCGGGACCAAAACACCGGGGAGCTGTTTTTT. The V call is TRBV10-2, the J call TRBJ2-2; D possibly uses TRBD1 or TRBD2 (5 bases each). Germline V gene lookup returns CDR1 WSHSY and CDR2 SAAADI. The ends were cut back, 6 bases at V and 2 bases at J, with 10 bases in the middle. The CDR3 loop spans 14 amino acids.